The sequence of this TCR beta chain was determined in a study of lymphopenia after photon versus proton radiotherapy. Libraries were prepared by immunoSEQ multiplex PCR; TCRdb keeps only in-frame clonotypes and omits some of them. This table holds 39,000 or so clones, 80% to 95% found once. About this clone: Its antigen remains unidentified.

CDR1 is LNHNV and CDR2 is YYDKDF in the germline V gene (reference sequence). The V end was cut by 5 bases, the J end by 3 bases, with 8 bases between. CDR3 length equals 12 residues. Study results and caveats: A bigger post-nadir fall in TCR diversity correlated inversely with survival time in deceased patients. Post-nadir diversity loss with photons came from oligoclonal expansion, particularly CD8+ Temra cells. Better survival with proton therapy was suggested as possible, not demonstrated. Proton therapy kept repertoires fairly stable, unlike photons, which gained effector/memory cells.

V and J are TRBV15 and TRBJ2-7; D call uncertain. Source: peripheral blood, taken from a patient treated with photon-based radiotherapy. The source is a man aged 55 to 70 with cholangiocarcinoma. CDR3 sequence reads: CATSYLYYEQYF. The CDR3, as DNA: TGTGCCACCAGCTACCTCTACTACGAGCAGTACTTC.